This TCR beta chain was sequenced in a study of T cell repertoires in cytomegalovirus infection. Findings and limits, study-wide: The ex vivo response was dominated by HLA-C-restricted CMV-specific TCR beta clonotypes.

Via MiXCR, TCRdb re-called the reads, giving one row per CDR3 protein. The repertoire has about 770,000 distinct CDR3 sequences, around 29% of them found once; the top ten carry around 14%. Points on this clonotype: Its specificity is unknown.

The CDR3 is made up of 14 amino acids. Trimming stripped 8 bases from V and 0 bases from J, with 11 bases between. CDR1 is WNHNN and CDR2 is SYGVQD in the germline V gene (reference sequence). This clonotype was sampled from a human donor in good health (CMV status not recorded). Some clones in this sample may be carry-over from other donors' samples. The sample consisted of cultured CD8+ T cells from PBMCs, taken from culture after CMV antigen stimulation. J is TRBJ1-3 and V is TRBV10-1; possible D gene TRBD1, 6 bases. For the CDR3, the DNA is TGCGCCAGCCAGGAAGGGGGCTCTGGAAACACCATATATTTT. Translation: CASQEGGSGNTIYF.